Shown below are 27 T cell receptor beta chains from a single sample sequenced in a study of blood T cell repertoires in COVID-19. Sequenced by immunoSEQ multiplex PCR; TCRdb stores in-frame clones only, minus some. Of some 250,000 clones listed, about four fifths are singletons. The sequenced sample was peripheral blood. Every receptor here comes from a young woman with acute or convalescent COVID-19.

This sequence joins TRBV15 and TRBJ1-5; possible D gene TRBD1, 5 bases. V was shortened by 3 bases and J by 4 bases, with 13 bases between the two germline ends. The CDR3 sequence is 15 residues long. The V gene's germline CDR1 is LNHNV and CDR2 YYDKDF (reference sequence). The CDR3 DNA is TGTGCCACCAGCAGGGGGGAGGGGAGGAATCAGCCCCAGCATTTT. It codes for CATSRGEGRNQPQHF. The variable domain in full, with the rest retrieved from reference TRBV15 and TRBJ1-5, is DAMVIQNPRYQVTQFGKPVTLSCSQTLNHNVMYWYQQKSSQAPKLLFHYYDKDFNNEADTPDNFQSRRPNTSFCFLDIRSPGLGDTAMYLCATSRGEGRNQPQHFGDGTRLSIL.

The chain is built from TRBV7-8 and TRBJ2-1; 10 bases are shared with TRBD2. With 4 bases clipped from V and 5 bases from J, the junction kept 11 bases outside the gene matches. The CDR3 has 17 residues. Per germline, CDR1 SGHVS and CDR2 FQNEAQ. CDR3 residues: CASSSLSGRKADNEQFF. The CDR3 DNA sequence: TGTGCCAGCAGCTCCCTTAGCGGGAGGAAGGCGGACAATGAGCAGTTCTTC.

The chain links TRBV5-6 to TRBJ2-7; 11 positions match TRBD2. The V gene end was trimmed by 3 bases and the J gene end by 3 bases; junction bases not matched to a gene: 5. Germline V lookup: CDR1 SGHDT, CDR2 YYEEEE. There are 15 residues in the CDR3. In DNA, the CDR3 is TGTGCCAGCAGCTCGCAGGGACTAGCGGACTACGAGCAGTACTTC. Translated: CASSSQGLADYEQYF.

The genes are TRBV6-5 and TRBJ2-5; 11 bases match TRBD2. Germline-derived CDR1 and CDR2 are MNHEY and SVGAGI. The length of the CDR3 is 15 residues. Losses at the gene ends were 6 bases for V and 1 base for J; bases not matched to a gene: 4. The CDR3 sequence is CASSGGLAGQETQYF. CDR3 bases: TGTGCCAGCAGCGGTGGACTAGCGGGCCAAGAGACCCAGTACTTC.

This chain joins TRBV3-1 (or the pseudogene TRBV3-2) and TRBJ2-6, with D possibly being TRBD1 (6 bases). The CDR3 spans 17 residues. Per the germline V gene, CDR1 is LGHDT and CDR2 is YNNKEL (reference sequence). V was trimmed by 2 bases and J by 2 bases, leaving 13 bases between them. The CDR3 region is CASSQSPGVAGANVLTF. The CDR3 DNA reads TGTGCCAGCAGCCAATCACCAGGGGTCGCTGGGGCCAACGTCCTGACTTTC.

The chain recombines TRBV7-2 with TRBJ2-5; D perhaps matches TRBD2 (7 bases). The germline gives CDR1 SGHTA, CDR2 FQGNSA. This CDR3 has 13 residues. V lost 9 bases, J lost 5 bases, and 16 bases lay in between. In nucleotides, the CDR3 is TGTGCCAGTACTAGCGTAGGGGGGGAGACCCAGTACTTC. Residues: CASTSVGGETQYF.

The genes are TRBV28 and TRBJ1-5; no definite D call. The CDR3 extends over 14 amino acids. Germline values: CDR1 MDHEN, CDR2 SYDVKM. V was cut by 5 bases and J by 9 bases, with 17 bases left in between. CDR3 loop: CASSQTQTSLPQHF. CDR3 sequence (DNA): TGTGCCAGCAGTCAAACCCAAACGAGTTTGCCCCAGCATTTT.

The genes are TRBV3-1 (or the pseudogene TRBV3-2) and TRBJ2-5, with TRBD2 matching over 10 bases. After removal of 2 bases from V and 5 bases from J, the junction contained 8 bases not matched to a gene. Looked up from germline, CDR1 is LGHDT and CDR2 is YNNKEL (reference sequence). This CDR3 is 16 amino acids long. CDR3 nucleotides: TGTGCCAGCAGCCAATCAGCGGGAGGGCTGGGTGAGACCCAGTACTTC. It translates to CASSQSAGGLGETQYF.

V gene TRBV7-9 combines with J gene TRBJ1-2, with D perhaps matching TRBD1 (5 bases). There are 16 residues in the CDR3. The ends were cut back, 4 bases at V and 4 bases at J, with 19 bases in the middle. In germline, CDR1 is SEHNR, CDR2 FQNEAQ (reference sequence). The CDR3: CASSSRGRNTGYGYTF. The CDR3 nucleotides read TGTGCCAGCAGCTCTCGGGGGAGGAACACGGGCTATGGCTACACCTTC.

CDR3 in amino acids: CASSARQGVNQPQHF. The CDR3 DNA is TGTGCCAGCAGTGCCCGACAGGGAGTCAATCAGCCCCAGCATTTT. The rearrangement links TRBV6-6 to TRBJ1-5, with 7 bases identical to TRBD1. The CDR3 covers 15 residues. The junction had 7 bases not matched to a gene; V was cut back by 5 bases and J by 3 bases. Germline CDR1 and CDR2: MNHNY and SVGAGI (reference sequence).

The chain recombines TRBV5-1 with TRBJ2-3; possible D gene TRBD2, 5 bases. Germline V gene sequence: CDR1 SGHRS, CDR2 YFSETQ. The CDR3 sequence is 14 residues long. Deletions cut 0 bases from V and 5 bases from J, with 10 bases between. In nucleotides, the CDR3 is TGCGCCAGCAGCTTGGGTGGGAGCGAAGATACGCAGTATTTT. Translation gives CASSLGGSEDTQYF.

CDR3 coding DNA: TGTGCCAGCAGCAGAGGACAGGAAAACTATGGCTACACCTTC. It codes for CASSRGQENYGYTF. V and J are TRBV7-2 and TRBJ1-2; 7 bases map to TRBD1. Germline V gene data show CDR1 as SGHTA and CDR2 as FQGNSA. With V trimmed by 5 bases and J by 2 bases, 5 bases remained unmatched. The CDR3 is 14 residues long.

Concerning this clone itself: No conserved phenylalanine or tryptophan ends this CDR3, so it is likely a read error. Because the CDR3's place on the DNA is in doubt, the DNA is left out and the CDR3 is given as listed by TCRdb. The chain's CDR3 is CASRVKVDVGHG. This rearrangement joins TRBV6-5 to TRBJ2-7; the table's D gene call, TRBD1, was not cross checked with the DNA. The CDR3 spans 12 amino acids, including both terminal residues. CDR1 is MNHEY, CDR2 SVGAGI, per germline.

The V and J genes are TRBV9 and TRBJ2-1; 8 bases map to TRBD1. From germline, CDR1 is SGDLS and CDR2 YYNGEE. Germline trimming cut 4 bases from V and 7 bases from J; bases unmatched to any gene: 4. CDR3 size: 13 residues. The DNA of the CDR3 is TGTGCCAGCAGCACCAGGGACAGGAATGAGCAGTTCTTC. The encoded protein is CASSTRDRNEQFF.

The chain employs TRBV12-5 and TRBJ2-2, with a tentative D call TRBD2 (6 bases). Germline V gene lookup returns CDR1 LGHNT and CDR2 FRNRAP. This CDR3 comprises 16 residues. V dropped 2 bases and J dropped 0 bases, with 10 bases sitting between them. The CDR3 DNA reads TGTGCTAGTGGTTTGCGGCTAGCGACGAACACCGGGGAGCTGTTTTTT. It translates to CASGLRLATNTGELFF.

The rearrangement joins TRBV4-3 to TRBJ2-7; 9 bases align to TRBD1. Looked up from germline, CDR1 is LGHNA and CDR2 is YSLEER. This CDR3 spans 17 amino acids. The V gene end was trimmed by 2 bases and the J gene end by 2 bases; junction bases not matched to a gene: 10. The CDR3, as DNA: TGCGCCAGCAGCCAAATGGCTAGGGGACAGGGAACCTACGAGCAGTACTTC. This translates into CASSQMARGQGTYEQYF.

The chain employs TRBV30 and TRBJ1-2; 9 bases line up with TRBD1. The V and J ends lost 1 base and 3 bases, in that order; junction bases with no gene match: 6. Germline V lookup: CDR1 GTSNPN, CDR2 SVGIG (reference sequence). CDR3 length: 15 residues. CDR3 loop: CAWSARTGADYGYTF. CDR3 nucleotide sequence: TGTGCCTGGAGTGCCCGGACAGGGGCGGACTATGGCTACACCTTC.

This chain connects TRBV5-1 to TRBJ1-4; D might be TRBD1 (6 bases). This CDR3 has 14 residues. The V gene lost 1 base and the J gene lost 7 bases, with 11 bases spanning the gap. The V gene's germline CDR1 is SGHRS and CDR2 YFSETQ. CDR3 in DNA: TGCGCCAGCAGCTTGACAGGGTTAGGTGAAAAACTGTTTTTT. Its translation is CASSLTGLGEKLFF.

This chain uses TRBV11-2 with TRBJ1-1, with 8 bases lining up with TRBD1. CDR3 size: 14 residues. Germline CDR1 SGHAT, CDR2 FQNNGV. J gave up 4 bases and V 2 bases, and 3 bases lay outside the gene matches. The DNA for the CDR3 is TGTGCCAGCAGCTTAAGGACAGGGTCCACTGAAGCTTTCTTT. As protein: CASSLRTGSTEAFF.

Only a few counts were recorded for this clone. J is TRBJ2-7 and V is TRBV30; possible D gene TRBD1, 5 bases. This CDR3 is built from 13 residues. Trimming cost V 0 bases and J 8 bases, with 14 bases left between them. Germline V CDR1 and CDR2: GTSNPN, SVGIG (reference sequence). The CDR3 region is CAWSVVVQGKQYF. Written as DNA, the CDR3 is TGTGCCTGGAGTGTAGTGGTCCAGGGAAAGCAGTACTTC.

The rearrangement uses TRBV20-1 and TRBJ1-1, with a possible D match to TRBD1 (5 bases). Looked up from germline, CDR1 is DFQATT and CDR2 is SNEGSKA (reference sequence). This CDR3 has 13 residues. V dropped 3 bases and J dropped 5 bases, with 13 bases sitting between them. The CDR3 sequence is CSASRPGGTEAFF. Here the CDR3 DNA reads TGCAGTGCTAGTCGACCCGGGGGGACTGAAGCTTTCTTT.

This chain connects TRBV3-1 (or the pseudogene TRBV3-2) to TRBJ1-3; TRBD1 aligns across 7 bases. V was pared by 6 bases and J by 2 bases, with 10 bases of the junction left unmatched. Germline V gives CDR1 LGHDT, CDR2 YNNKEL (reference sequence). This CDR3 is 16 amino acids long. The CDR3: CASRHRQGTAGNTIYF. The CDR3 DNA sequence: TGTGCCAGCAGGCACCGACAGGGAACGGCTGGAAACACCATATATTTT.

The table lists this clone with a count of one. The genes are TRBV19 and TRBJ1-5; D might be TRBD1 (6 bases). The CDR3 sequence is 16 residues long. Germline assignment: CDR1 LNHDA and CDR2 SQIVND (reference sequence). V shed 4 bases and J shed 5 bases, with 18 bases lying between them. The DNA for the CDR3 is TGTGCCAGTAGTACCTCGAGGGGGGCGGGGGATCAGCCCCAGCATTTT. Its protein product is CASSTSRGAGDQPQHF.

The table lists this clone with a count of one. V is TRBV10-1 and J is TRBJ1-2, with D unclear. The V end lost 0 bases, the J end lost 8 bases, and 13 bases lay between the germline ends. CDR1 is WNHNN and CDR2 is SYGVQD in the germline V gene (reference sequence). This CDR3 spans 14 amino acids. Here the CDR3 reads CASSESMSERGYTF. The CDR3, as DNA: TGCGCCAGCAGTGAGTCCATGTCTGAACGGGGCTACACCTTC.

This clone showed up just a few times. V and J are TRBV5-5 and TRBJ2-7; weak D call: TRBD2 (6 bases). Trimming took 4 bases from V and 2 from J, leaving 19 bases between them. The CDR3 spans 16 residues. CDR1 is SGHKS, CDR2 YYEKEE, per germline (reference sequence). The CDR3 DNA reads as TGTGCCAGCAGCCCATCTTCGGCGGGGTTCCCCTACGAGCAGTACTTC. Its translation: CASSPSSAGFPYEQYF.

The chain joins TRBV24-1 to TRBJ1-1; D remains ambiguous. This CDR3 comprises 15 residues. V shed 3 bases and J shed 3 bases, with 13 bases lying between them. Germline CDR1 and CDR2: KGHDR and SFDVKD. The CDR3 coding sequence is TGTGCCACCAGTGATACTAACGACGGAGACACTGAAGCTTTCTTT. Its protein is CATSDTNDGDTEAFF.

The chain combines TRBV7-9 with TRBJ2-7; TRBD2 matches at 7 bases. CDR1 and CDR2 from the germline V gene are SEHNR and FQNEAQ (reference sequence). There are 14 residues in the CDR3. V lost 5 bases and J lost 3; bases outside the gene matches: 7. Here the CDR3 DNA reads TGTGCCAGCAGCCCAGCGGGACTATTCTACGAGCAGTACTTC. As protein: CASSPAGLFYEQYF.